This TCR beta chain was identified during a study of regulatory T cells in long-lasting Graves disease. Time point given: newly diagnosed GD, antithyroid drugs for less than 3 months. Following extraction of RNA from PBMCs, that RNA was used to make the TCR library. CDR3 regions were amplified by Arm-PCR using iRepertoire HTBI primers to build TCR beta libraries. MiXCR, run by TCRdb on the multiplex PCR reads, gives a single entry per CDR3 protein. The sample consists of roughly 440,000 distinct CDR3 sequences, around 17% of them appearing once. This clonotype was seen more than once but under ten times. Deletions cut 1 base from V and 0 bases from J, with 7 bases between. The CDR3 extends over 15 amino acids. The same sample was also studied in work on T cells in Graves' hyperthyroidism and ophthalmopathy.

The J gene is TRBJ1-5, the V gene TRBV12-3 or TRBV12-4; no reliable D call. Specimen: peripheral blood mononuclear cells (PBMCs), collected at new diagnosis, from a patient treated with antithyroid drugs. This clonotype was obtained from a woman under 30 with Graves disease. In nucleotides, the CDR3 is TGTGCCAGCAGTTTAGGCGAAACTAGCAATCAGCCCCAGCATTTT. The encoded protein is CASSLGETSNQPQHF.